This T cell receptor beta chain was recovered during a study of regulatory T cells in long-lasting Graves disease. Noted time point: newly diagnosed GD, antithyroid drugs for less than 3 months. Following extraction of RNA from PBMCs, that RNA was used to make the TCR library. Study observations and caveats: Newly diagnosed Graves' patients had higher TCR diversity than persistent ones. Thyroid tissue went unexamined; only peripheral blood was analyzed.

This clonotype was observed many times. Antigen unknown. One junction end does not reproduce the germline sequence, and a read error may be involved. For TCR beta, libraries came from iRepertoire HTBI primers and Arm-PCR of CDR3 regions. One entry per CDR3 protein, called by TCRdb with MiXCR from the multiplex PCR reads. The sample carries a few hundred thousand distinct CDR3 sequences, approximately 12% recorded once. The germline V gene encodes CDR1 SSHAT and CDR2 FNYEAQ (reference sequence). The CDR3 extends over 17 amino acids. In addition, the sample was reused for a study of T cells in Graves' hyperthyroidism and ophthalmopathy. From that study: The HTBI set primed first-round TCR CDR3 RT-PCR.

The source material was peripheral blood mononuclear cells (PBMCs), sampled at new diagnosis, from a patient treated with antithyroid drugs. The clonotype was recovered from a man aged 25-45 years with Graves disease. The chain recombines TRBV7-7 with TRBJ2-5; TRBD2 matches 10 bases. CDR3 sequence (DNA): TGTGCTAGCAGCTTATCGGTAGCGGGAGGAGATCTGGAGACCCAGTACTTC. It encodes CASSLSVAGGDLETQYF.